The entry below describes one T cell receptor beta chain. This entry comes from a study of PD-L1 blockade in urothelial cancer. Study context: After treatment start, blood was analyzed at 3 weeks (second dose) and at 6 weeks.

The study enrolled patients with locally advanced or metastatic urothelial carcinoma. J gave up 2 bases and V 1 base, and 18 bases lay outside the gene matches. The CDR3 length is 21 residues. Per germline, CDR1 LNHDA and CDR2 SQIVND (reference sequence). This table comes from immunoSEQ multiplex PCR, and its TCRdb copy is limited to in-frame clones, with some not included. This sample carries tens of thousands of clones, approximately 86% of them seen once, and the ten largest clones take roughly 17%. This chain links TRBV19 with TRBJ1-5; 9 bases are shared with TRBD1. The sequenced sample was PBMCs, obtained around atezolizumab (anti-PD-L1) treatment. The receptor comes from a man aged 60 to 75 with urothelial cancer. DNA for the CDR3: TGTGCCAGTAGTATAGTGGCCCTAGGTCACAGGGGGCCCATACGCAATCAGCCCCAGCATTTT. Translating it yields CASSIVALGHRGPIRNQPQHF. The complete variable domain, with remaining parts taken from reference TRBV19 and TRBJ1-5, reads DGGITQSPKYLFRKEGQNVTLSCEQNLNHDAMYWYRQDPGQGLRLIYYSQIVNDFQKGDIAEGYSVSREKKESFPLTVTSAQKNPTAFYLCASSIVALGHRGPIRNQPQHFGDGTRLSIL.